A selection of T cell receptor beta chains follows, all from one sample in a study of blood T cell repertoires in COVID-19. This table comes from immunoSEQ multiplex PCR, and its TCRdb copy is limited to in-frame clones, with some not included. The sample lists 45,000 to 65,000 clones, approximately 88% occurring once. Sequenced sample: peripheral blood. The receptors shown here come from a man aged 25 to 40 with COVID-19, enrolled during active disease. Both conserved end residues are part of each CDR3. D genes are given only for firm matches. Size is stated for part of the rows, as once, few or many counts, or as a class when the clone is expanded.

J gene,CDR3 length,V gene,clone size,D gene,CDR3 protein,CDR3 DNA
TRBJ1-2,15,TRBV7-2,NA,TRBD1,CASSSGTGFGYGYTF,TGTGCCAGCAGCTCGGGGACAGGGTTTGGCTATGGCTACACCTTC
TRBJ1-1,14,TRBV19,NA,TRBD1,CASRTGTASREAFF,TGTGCCAGTAGAACCGGGACAGCCTCCCGTGAAGCTTTCTTT
TRBJ1-1,14,TRBV5-1,NA,NA,CASSLEGLGTEAFF,TGCGCCAGCAGCTTGGAGGGGTTGGGCACTGAAGCTTTCTTT
TRBJ2-7,14,TRBV6-2/TRBV6-3,once,NA,CASSWRRGPYEQYF,TGTGCCAGCAGTTGGAGGCGGGGGCCTTACGAGCAGTACTTC
TRBJ1-1,13,TRBV10-3,NA,NA,CAISGGVNTEAFF,TGTGCCATCAGCGGAGGTGTGAACACTGAAGCTTTCTTT
TRBJ1-1,13,TRBV11-2,NA,NA,CASSSVPNTEAFF,TGTGCCAGCAGCTCGGTTCCGAACACTGAAGCTTTCTTT
TRBJ1-6,16,TRBV7-9,NA,NA,CASSSDVGAGQSPLHF,TGTGCCAGCAGCTCTGATGTTGGAGCCGGCCAATCACCCCTCCACTTT
TRBJ2-7,15,TRBV4-2,NA,TRBD2,CASSQTSGSSYEQYF,TGTGCCAGCAGCCAAACTAGCGGGAGCTCCTACGAGCAGTACTTC
TRBJ1-3,9,TRBV4-2,NA,NA,CAKAHTIYF,TGTGCCAAAGCTCACACCATATATTTT
TRBJ1-3,11,TRBV28,NA,NA,CASSSTGHIYF,TGTGCCAGCAGTTCGACTGGTCACATATATTTT
TRBJ1-3,17,TRBV4-1,NA,TRBD1,CASSQVGTGSSGNTIYF,TGCGCCAGCAGCCAAGTAGGGACAGGGAGCTCTGGAAACACCATATATTTT
TRBJ2-7,14,TRBV6-1,NA,NA,CASSEADGTYEQYF,TGTGCCAGCAGTGAAGCTGACGGGACCTACGAGCAGTACTTC
TRBJ2-7,13,TRBV29-1,NA,NA,CSVETLAGDEQYF,TGCAGCGTTGAAACCCTGGCCGGAGACGAGCAGTACTTC
TRBJ1-2,13,TRBV27,once,NA,CASSLSAVSGYTF,TGTGCCAGCAGTTTATCGGCAGTTTCTGGCTACACCTTC
TRBJ2-3,14,TRBV29-1,NA,TRBD2,CSVEAGEGTDTQYF,TGCAGCGTTGAGGCGGGAGAGGGCACAGATACGCAGTATTTT
TRBJ2-1,15,TRBV10-3,NA,NA,CAISESWQGINEQFF,TGTGCCATCAGTGAGTCTTGGCAGGGCATCAATGAGCAGTTCTTC